These T cell receptor beta chains were read from a single sample in a study of OX40 agonist ivuxolimab in advanced cancers. Measured with immunoSEQ multiplex PCR; TCRdb has only the in-frame clones, and not every one. The sample includes approximately 90,000 clones, roughly nine tenths of them seen just once. Sequenced here: CD4+ or CD8+ T cells sorted from blood, sampled in a trial of the OX40 agonist ivuxolimab. These TCRs come from an adult with an advanced solid tumor such as melanoma, head and neck, liver or kidney cancer. Each CDR3 is given with its conserved first and last residue. The D gene is left open where the match is weak.

TRBJ2-1	TRBV14	-	CASSQLGQTNNEQFF
TRBJ2-2	TRBV5-1	TRBD1	CASSAYRGVTGELFF
TRBJ1-4	TRBV5-1	-	CASSTDRNEKLFF
TRBJ2-1	TRBV11-2	TRBD2	CASSLELAGAYNEQFF
TRBJ1-4	TRBV9	-	CASSVSPQGTGKLFF
TRBJ1-1	TRBV4-3	TRBD1	CASSFSGGAEAFF
TRBJ2-1	TRBV27	-	CASTRVQGTDEQFF
TRBJ2-2	TRBV18	-	CASSPSGPNTGELFF
TRBJ1-1	TRBV6-6	-	CASSYSWGHTEAFF
TRBJ2-7	TRBV5-1	-	CASSLVVGSTYEQYF
TRBJ1-1	TRBV7-9	-	CASSSRGLISNTEAFF
TRBJ2-5	TRBV4-1	-	CASSQDPSTSLEETQYF
TRBJ1-1	TRBV7-2	-	CASSADSVSLGTEAFF
TRBJ1-6	TRBV5-6	TRBD1	CASSWTGPNSPLHF
TRBJ1-3	TRBV19	-	CASSPQGISGNTIYF
TRBJ2-3	TRBV5-4	TRBD2	CASSPSGGAGTDTQYF
TRBJ1-4	TRBV7-8	-	CASSLSSSTLGTNEKLFF
TRBJ1-5	TRBV4-2	-	CASSQVEGTNQPQHF
TRBJ1-2	TRBV6-5	-	CASSYSKLGGYTF
TRBJ2-7	TRBV6-1	TRBD1	CASRIEGADEQYF
TRBJ1-1	TRBV5-1	TRBD1	CASSFGTGGAGNTEAFF
TRBJ2-7	TRBV5-4	TRBD2	CASSPGLAGVSDEQYF
TRBJ1-6	TRBV7-9	TRBD1	CASRPTGGRNSPLHF
TRBJ2-2	TRBV19	-	CASNPPGGYTGELFF
TRBJ2-3	TRBV7-3	TRBD1	CASSLMGQGIVTDTQYF
TRBJ1-2	TRBV27	-	CASSANSRVGYTF
TRBJ1-2	TRBV19	-	CASVDRHYGYTF
TRBJ1-1	TRBV6-5	-	CASSRGGANTEAFF
TRBJ1-1	TRBV7-9	-	CASSSPRYTEAFF
TRBJ2-7	TRBV30	-	CAWNSGPLLGPEQYF
TRBJ1-2	TRBV5-1	-	CASSPNTGPSNYGYTF
TRBJ1-5	TRBV14	TRBD1	CASSPGGYSNQPQHF
TRBJ1-1	TRBV30	-	CAWSVHSPHTEAFF
TRBJ1-3	TRBV7-8	-	CASSLTDGNAIYF
TRBJ1-6	TRBV7-3	-	CASSLGAGNSPLHF
TRBJ2-7	TRBV4-2	TRBD1	CASSNEPGTGHYEQYF
TRBJ1-6	TRBV27	TRBD1	CASSFVPGQGTPLHF
TRBJ2-1	TRBV4-2	-	CASGRTQGEPDNEQFF
TRBJ1-3	TRBV27	-	CASRFGSGNTIYF
TRBJ2-7	TRBV7-2	-	CASSLDSSSYEQYF
TRBJ2-2	TRBV15	-	CATSRDSGSGELFF
TRBJ2-3	TRBV7-6	TRBD2	CASSLGLADAQTQYF
TRBJ2-3	TRBV4-1	-	CASSLGERRDTQYF
TRBJ1-1	TRBV5-1	-	CASSLAAGVGNTEAFF
TRBJ1-2	TRBV6-5	-	CASSRQYNYGYTF
TRBJ2-2	TRBV5-1	-	CASSLEGLSTGELFF
TRBJ2-1	TRBV5-1	-	CASSLDSLGEQFF
TRBJ1-1	TRBV9	-	CASSVGGMNTEAFF
TRBJ2-2	TRBV30	TRBD1	CAWREDRGRRATGELFF
TRBJ2-1	TRBV2	-	CASSSTYNEQFF
TRBJ2-2	TRBV5-1	-	CASSLRISNTGELFF
TRBJ1-1	TRBV5-1	-	CASSLAKRGSSTEAFF
TRBJ1-2	TRBV5-4	TRBD1	CASSLVTGTGYGYTF
TRBJ2-5	TRBV12-5	-	CASGLGGHQETQYF
TRBJ2-2	TRBV18	-	CATRGTANTGELFF
TRBJ1-5	TRBV4-2	-	CASSQDRNSNQPQHF
TRBJ2-3	TRBV5-5	-	CASSVGRTDTQYF
TRBJ1-2	TRBV30	-	CAWSDEGGTTF
TRBJ2-5	TRBV19	TRBD1	CASSRTGALETQYF